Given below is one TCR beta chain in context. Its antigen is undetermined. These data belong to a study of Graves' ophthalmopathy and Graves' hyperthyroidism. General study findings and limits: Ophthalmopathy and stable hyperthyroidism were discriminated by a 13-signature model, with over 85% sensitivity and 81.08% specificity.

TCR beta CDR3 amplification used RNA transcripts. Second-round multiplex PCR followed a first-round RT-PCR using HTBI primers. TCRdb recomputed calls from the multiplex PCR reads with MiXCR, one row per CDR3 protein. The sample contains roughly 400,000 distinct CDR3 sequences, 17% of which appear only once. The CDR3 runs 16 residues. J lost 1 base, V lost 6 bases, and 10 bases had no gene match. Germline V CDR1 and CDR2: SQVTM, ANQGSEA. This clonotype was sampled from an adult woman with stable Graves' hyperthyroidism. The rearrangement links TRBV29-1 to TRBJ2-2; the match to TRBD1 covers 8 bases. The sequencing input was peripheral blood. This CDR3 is CSVSAPGTGNTGELFF. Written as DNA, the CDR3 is TGCAGCGTGAGCGCACCCGGGACAGGGAACACCGGGGAGCTGTTTTTT.